The present T cell receptor beta chain was sequenced within a study of beta chain features in type 1 diabetes. Study outcomes and limitations: Type 1 diabetes patients had TCRB CDR3s that were shorter (moderately but significantly so) in all four CD4+ subsets. TCRB repertoires of naive, central memory and Treg cells appeared more similar among patients than among healthy donors. Sequencing the cDNA could make cells with high TCR expression show up more than they should. The analysis here could not establish whether HLA type shapes TCRB rearrangement.

Since all of the isolated RNA was reverse transcribed, expressed TCRB transcripts were what got sequenced. Only in-frame clones appear in the TCRdb table, and some are missing; sequencing was by immunoSEQ multiplex PCR. The table records about 410,000 clones, around 13% of them present only once. This CDR3 spans 14 amino acids. The germline V and J ends were trimmed by 8 bases and 1 base, with 14 bases remaining between them. Germline CDR1 SQVTM, CDR2 ANQGSEA. The sample holds a few counts of this clone. The antigen remains undetermined. Sequencing input: naive CD4+ T cells from blood. The receptor's source is a man between 25 and 39 years old in good health. The chain recombines TRBV29-1 with TRBJ2-2, with a weak D call TRBD1 (5 bases). CDR3 nucleotides: TGCAGCCGTAGGACACAAATGAACACCGGGGAGCTGTTTTTT. Encoded protein: CSRRTQMNTGELFF.